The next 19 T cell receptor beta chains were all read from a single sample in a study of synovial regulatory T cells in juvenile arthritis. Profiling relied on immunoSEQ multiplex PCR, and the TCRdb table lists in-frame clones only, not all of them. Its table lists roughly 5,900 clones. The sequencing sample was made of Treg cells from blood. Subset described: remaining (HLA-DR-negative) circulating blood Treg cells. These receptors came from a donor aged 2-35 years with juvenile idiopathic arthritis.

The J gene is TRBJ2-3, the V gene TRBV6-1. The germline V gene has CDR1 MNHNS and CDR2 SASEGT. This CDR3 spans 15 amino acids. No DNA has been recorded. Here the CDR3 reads CASSRSGARTDTQYF.

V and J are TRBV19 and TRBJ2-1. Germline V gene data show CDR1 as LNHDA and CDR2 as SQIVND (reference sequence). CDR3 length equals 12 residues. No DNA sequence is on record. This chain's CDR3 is CASRGPDNEQFF.

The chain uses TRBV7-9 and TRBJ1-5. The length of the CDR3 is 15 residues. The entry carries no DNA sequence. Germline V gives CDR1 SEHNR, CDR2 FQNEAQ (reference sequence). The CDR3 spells CASSLAGNSNQPQHF. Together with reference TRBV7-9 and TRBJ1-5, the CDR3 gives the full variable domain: DTGVSQNPRHKITKRGQNVTFRCDPISEHNRLYWYRQTLGQGPEFLTYFQNEAQLEKSRLLSDRFSAERPKGSFSTLEIQRTEQGDSAMYLCASSLAGNSNQPQHFGDGTRLSIL.

CDR3 loop: CASSLLPDKQFF. The rearrangement uses TRBV5-5 and TRBJ2-1; TCRdb picks TRBD1, but there is no DNA to check that call. CDR3 length: 12 amino acids. Only the protein sequence is given. CDR1 and CDR2 (germline): SGHKS, YYEKEE (reference sequence). The variable domain in full, completed from reference TRBV5-5 and TRBJ2-1, reads DAGVTQSPTHLIKTRGQQVTLRCSPISGHKSVSWYQQVLGQGPQFIFQYYEKEERGRGNFPDRFSARQFPNYSSELNVNALLLGDSALYLCASSLLPDKQFFGPGTRLTVL.

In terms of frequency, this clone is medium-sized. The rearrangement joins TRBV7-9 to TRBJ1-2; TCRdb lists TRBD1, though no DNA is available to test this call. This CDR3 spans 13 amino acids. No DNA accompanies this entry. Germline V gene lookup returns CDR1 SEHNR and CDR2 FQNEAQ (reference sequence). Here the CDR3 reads CASSLLTIYGYTF.

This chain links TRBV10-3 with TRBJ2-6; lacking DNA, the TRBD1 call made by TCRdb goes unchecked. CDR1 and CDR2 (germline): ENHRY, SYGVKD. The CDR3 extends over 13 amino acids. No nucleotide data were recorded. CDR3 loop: CAITGAGANVLTF.

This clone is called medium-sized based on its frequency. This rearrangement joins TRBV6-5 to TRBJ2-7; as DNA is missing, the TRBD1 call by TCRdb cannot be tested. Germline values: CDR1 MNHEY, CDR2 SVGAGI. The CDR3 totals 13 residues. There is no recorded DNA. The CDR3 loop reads CASSYQGSHEQYF.

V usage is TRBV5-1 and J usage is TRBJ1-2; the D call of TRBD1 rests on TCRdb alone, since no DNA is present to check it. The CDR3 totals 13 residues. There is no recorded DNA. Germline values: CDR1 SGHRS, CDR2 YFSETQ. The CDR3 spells CASSLGQIYGYTF.

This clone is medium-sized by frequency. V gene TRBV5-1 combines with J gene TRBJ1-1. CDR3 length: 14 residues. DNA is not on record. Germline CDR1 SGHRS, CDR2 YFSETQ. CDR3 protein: CASAQGTSNTEAFF.

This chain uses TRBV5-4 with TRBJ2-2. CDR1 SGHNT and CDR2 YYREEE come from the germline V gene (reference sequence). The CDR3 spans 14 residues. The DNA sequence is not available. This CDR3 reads CASSWVGASGELFF.

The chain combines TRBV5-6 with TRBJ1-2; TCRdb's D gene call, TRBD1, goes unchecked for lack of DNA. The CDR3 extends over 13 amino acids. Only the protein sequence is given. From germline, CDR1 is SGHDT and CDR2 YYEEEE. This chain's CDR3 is CASSFPGDNGYTF. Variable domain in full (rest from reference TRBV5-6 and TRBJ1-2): DAGVTQSPTHLIKTRGQQVTLRCSPKSGHDTVSWYQQALGQGPQFIFQYYEEEERQRGNFPDRFSGHQFPNYSSELNVNALLLGDSALYLCASSFPGDNGYTFGSGTRLTVV.

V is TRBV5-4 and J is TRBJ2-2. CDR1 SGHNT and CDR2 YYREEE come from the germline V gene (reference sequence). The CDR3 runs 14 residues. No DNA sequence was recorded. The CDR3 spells CASSSPLYTGELFF.

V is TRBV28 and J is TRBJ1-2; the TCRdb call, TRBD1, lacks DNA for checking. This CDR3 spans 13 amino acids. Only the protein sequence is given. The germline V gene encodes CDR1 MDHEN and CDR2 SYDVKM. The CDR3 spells CASSLRGQPKCTF.

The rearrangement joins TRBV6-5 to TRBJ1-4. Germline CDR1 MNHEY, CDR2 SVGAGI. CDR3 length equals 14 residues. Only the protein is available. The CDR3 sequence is CASRGSGAGEKLFF.

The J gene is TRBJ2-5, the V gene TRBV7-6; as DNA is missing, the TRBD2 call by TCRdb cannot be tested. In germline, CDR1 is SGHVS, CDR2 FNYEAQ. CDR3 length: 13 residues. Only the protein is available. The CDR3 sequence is CASTRLLQETQYF.

The CDR3 loop is CASSNRVYEQYF. J is TRBJ2-7 and V is TRBV21-1; TCRdb indicates TRBD1, and absent DNA this call remains unverified. TRBV21-1 is annotated as a pseudogene. There are 12 residues in the CDR3. The DNA is unrecorded.

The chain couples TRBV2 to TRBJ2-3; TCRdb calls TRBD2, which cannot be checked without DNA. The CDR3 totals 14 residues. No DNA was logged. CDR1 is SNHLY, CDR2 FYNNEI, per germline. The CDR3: CASRLETNTDTQYF.

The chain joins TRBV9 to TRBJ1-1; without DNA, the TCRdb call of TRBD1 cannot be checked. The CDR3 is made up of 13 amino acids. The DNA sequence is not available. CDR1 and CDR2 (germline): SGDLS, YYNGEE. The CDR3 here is CASSLDRDTEAFF.

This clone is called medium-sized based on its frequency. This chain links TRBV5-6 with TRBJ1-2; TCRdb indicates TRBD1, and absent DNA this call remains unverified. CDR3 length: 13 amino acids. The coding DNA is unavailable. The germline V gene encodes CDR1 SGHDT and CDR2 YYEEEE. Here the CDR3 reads CASRPDRGYGYTF.